Listed below are T cell receptor beta chains from one sample, sequenced in a study of T-cell reconstitution after alpha-beta-depleted transplantation in children. TCRdb reanalysed the PCR reads using MiXCR and keeps one entry per CDR3 protein. The table has about 72,000 distinct CDR3 sequences, approximately 7.3% seen once. This specimen consisted of PBMCs from the stem cell graft donor, obtained from the stem cell graft. Source of these receptors: a human donor who donated a stem cell graft to a child with acute lymphoblastic leukemia. Both conserved end residues are part of each CDR3. Each record gives: clone size, D gene, J gene, V gene, CDR3 protein, CDR3 DNA. D genes are given only for firm matches. Not all rows give a size; the values are once, few, many and, for expanded clones, a class.

many | - | TRBJ2-5 | TRBV28 | CASSSLGRLETQYF | TGTGCCAGCAGTTCCCTTGGACGGTTAGAGACCCAGTACTTC
many | - | TRBJ2-7 | TRBV21-1 | CASSKRDRVNEQYF | TGTGCCAGCAGCAAACGGGACAGGGTAAACGAGCAGTACTTC
- | - | TRBJ2-3 | TRBV29-1 | CSAALGTDTQYF | TGCAGCGCAGCGCTAGGAACAGATACGCAGTATTTT
many | - | TRBJ2-2 | TRBV21-1 | CASRTGTNTGELFF | TGTGCCAGCAGGACAGGGACTAACACCGGGGAGCTGTTTTTT
many | - | TRBJ1-1 | TRBV5-1 | CASSVDRNFEAFF | TGCGCCAGCAGCGTTGACAGAAACTTTGAAGCTTTCTTT
many | TRBD1 | TRBJ1-2 | TRBV20-1 | CSAIDRGEYGYTF | TGCAGTGCTATAGACAGGGGCGAGTATGGCTACACCTTC
many | TRBD1 | TRBJ2-5 | TRBV5-6 | CASSIQQGRETQYF | TGTGCCAGCAGCATTCAACAGGGGCGGGAGACCCAGTACTTC
few | TRBD1 | TRBJ2-7 | TRBV7-8 | CASSLSGQGVYEQYF | TGTGCCAGCAGCTTGTCGGGACAGGGAGTCTACGAGCAGTACTTC
many | TRBD1 | TRBJ2-5 | TRBV20-1 | CSASATGAQETQYF | TGCAGTGCTAGCGCAACAGGGGCCCAAGAGACCCAGTACTTC
few | TRBD2 | TRBJ2-1 | TRBV6-5 | CASSKFGGTRLNEQFF | TGCGCCAGCAGTAAATTCGGGGGGACTAGATTGAATGAGCAGTTCTTC
- | TRBD1 | TRBJ1-2 | TRBV7-9 | CASSLDGTGANYGYTF | TGTGCCAGCAGCTTAGATGGGACAGGGGCTAACTATGGCTACACCTTC
many | - | TRBJ2-6 | TRBV6-1 | CASSESGSGANVLTF | TGTGCCAGCTCTGAATCTGGGTCCGGGGCCAACGTCCTGACTTTC
many | - | TRBJ2-2 | TRBV20-1 | CSARDRGGSGELFF | TGCAGTGCTAGAGATCGGGGAGGCTCCGGGGAGCTGTTTTTT
many | - | TRBJ2-2 | TRBV27 | CASSSYTGELFF | TGTGCCAGCAGTTCCTACACCGGGGAGCTGTTTTTT
- | TRBD1 | TRBJ2-3 | TRBV13 | CASSPGTGSPYF | TGTGCCAGCAGCCCAGGGACAGGGTCCCCCTATTTT
- | TRBD2 | TRBJ2-1 | TRBV20-1 | CSARVSGGFNEQFF | TGCAGTGCTAGAGTTAGCGGGGGTTTCAATGAGCAGTTCTTC
medium-sized | TRBD2 | TRBJ2-3 | TRBV20-1 | CSARDPLAGETDTQYF | TGCAGTGCTAGAGATCCCCTAGCGGGGGAAACAGATACGCAGTATTTT
many | - | TRBJ2-1 | TRBV6-2/TRBV6-3 | CASSYLLEQFF | TGTGCCAGCAGTTACCTGCTAGAGCAGTTCTTC
many | - | TRBJ2-5 | TRBV24-1 | CATSDSAGVKTQYF | TGTGCCACCAGTGATTCCGCAGGGGTGAAGACCCAGTACTTC
many | - | TRBJ2-3 | TRBV5-1 | CASSLGLGGTDTQYF | TGCGCCAGCAGCTTGGGCCTCGGGGGCACAGATACGCAGTATTTT
many | - | TRBJ2-2 | TRBV6-2/TRBV6-3 | CASSWSRELFF | TGTGCCAGCAGTTGGTCCCGGGAGCTGTTTTTT
many | - | TRBJ1-1 | TRBV7-2 | CGSRDLRAFF | TGTGGGTCCAGGGATTTGAGGGCTTTCTTT
many | TRBD1 | TRBJ2-2 | TRBV12-3/TRBV12-4 | CTSSLKTGGLNTGELFF | TGTACCAGCAGTTTGAAGACAGGGGGCCTGAACACCGGGGAGCTGTTTTTT
many | TRBD2 | TRBJ2-1 | TRBV29-1 | CSGLAGIYNEQFF | TGCAGCGGACTAGCGGGGATCTACAATGAGCAGTTCTTC
many | TRBD1 | TRBJ2-1 | TRBV12-5 | CASGQGVSFYNEQFF | TGTGCTAGTGGTCAGGGGGTTTCTTTCTACAATGAGCAGTTCTTC
once | - | TRBJ2-1 | TRBV6-1 | CASSVDNYNEQFF | TGTGCCAGCAGCGTTGACAACTACAATGAGCAGTTCTTC
- | - | TRBJ2-4 | TRBV6-2/TRBV6-3 | CASSYGTWTNIQYF | TGTGCCAGCAGTTATGGTACTTGGACAAACATTCAGTACTTC
many | - | TRBJ1-1 | TRBV6-5 | CASSYSRSSNTEAFF | TGTGCCAGCAGTTACTCGCGCAGCTCGAACACTGAAGCTTTCTTT
few | - | TRBJ2-3 | TRBV12-3/TRBV12-4 | CASQANTQYF | TGTGCCAGCCAAGCAAATACGCAGTATTTT
many | TRBD2 | TRBJ2-1 | TRBV6-2/TRBV6-3 | CASWGSGATKSYNEQFF | TGTGCCAGCTGGGGTAGCGGGGCGACTAAATCCTACAATGAGCAGTTCTTC
many | TRBD1 | TRBJ2-1 | TRBV7-3 | CASSLVRPGQGRSEQFF | TGTGCCAGCAGCCTTGTACGACCGGGACAGGGAAGGTCTGAGCAGTTCTTC
many | TRBD1 | TRBJ2-2 | TRBV7-8 | CASSLYRGGAGELFF | TGTGCCAGCAGCCTTTACAGGGGCGGCGCCGGGGAGCTGTTTTTT
many | TRBD2 | TRBJ2-3 | TRBV20-1 | CSASTLGLAESTDTQYF | TGCAGTGCTAGCACTCTGGGACTAGCGGAAAGCACAGATACGCAGTATTTT
few | TRBD1 | TRBJ2-7 | TRBV5-1 | CASSSGTGSSYEQYF | TGCGCCAGCAGCTCAGGGACAGGGAGCTCCTACGAGCAGTACTTC
few | TRBD1 | TRBJ2-1 | TRBV24-1 | CATSAPEGARYNEQFF | TGTGCCACCAGTGCCCCAGAGGGGGCCCGATACAATGAGCAGTTCTTC
few | - | TRBJ2-3 | TRBV6-5 | CASSYEGFTDTQYF | TGTGCCAGCAGTTACGAGGGGTTCACAGATACGCAGTATTTT
many | TRBD1 | TRBJ1-5 | TRBV12-3/TRBV12-4 | CASSRDSPNQPQHF | TGTGCCAGCAGTCGGGACAGCCCCAATCAGCCCCAGCATTTT
many | TRBD1 | TRBJ1-2 | TRBV7-2 | CASSSALDRRHYGYTF | TGTGCCAGCAGCTCAGCCCTGGACAGGCGTCACTATGGCTACACCTTC
- | - | TRBJ1-3 | TRBV27 | CASSFSGREGNTIYF | TGTGCCAGCAGTTTCTCCGGGAGAGAAGGAAACACCATATATTTT
many | - | TRBJ1-1 | TRBV9 | CASSGGDTEAFF | TGTGCCAGCAGCGGGGGAGACACTGAAGCTTTCTTT
many | - | TRBJ1-5 | TRBV27 | CASSLGGGGNQPQHF | TGTGCCAGCAGTTTAGGTGGCGGTGGCAATCAGCCCCAGCATTTT
many | TRBD2 | TRBJ2-3 | TRBV4-3 | CASSQGLAGTDTQYF | TGCGCCAGCAGCCAAGGGCTAGCGGGAACAGATACGCAGTATTTT
many | - | TRBJ1-1 | TRBV7-9 | CASSLVGNTEAFF | TGTGCCAGCAGCTTGGTGGGGAACACTGAAGCTTTCTTT
many | - | TRBJ2-7 | TRBV6-6 | CASSMTLWSGEEERQYF | TGTGCCAGCTCCATGACCCTTTGGTCCGGGGAAGAAGAGCGGCAGTACTTC
many | - | TRBJ2-4 | TRBV4-1 | CASSHPPSAGAKNIQYF | TGCGCCAGCAGCCACCCCCCGTCTGCTGGGGCAAAAAACATTCAGTACTTC
many | - | TRBJ1-1 | TRBV12-3/TRBV12-4 | CASRQGFGTEAFF | TGTGCCAGCAGACAGGGATTCGGCACTGAAGCTTTCTTT
- | - | TRBJ2-7 | TRBV7-8 | CASSLLRDDSYEQYF | TGTGCCAGCAGCCTGCTTAGAGATGACTCCTACGAGCAGTACTTC
many | - | TRBJ1-1 | TRBV6-5 | CASSSRGLGEAFF | TGTGCCAGCAGTTCTCGGGGGTTGGGTGAAGCTTTCTTT
many | - | TRBJ1-6 | TRBV7-6 | CASSPVLIGGGSSYNSPLHF | TGTGCCAGCAGCCCCGTCCTCATAGGGGGAGGCAGCTCCTATAATTCACCCCTCCACTTT